One and the same sample provided the 19 T cell receptor beta chains below, sequenced in a study of blood T cells in healthy people across ages. With a J-beta primer mix and a sample-barcoded 5' primer, a second PCR ran about 7 to 12 cycles. TCRdb re-called the 5' RACE reads with MiXCR, one entry per CDR3 protein. The sample records about 1.7 million distinct CDR3 sequences, roughly 28% being singletons. Material: blood. These receptors were taken from a woman in her 30s in good health.

The CDR3 sequence: CSASFPDKETQYF. The CDR3 DNA follows: TGCAGTGCTAGTTTTCCAGACAAGGAGACCCAGTACTTC. This chain links TRBV20-1 with TRBJ2-5; no firm D call. CDR1 is DFQATT, CDR2 SNEGSKA, per germline (reference sequence). The CDR3 contains 13 residues. V lost 3 bases to trimming and J lost 5 bases, with 13 bases between them.

This chain uses TRBV7-2 with TRBJ2-3; D unresolved. The CDR3 spans 14 residues. V shed 3 bases and J shed 6 bases, with 13 bases lying between them. The germline gives CDR1 SGHTA, CDR2 FQGNSA. This CDR3 reads CASSLVRFMDTQYF. CDR3 nucleotide sequence: TGTGCCAGCAGCTTGGTTAGGTTCATGGATACGCAGTATTTT.

The chain links TRBV5-5 to TRBJ2-5, with D possibly matching TRBD2 (6 bases). Germline V gives CDR1 SGHKS, CDR2 YYEKEE (reference sequence). The CDR3 contains 14 residues. The V end was cut by 4 bases, the J end by 11 bases, with 21 bases between. CDR3 sequence: CASSNTAGGTEQYF. The CDR3, as DNA: TGTGCCAGCAGCAACACAGCCGGGGGAACTGAGCAGTACTTC.

This chain connects TRBV14 to TRBJ2-7; weak D call: TRBD2 (7 bases). Germline CDR1 reads SGHDN; CDR2 reads FVKESK. V was cut by 1 base and J by 5 bases, with 12 bases left in between. The CDR3 has 14 residues. The CDR3 loop reads CASSQVRGDNEQYF. The CDR3 DNA sequence: TGTGCCAGCAGCCAAGTTCGGGGGGACAACGAGCAGTACTTC.

The CDR3 is CASHRQGNTEAFF. Written as DNA, the CDR3 is TGTGCCAGCCATAGACAGGGGAACACTGAAGCTTTCTTT. The rearrangement joins TRBV6-6 to TRBJ1-1; 7 bases match TRBD1. V was pared by 8 bases and J by 1 base, with 4 bases of the junction left unmatched. The CDR3 is made up of 13 amino acids. The V gene's germline CDR1 is MNHNY and CDR2 SVGAGI (reference sequence).

This chain uses TRBV29-1 with TRBJ1-1, with D possibly matching TRBD1 (6 bases). Germline V gives CDR1 SQVTM, CDR2 ANQGSEA. Trimming took off 7 bases at V and 1 base at J, with 16 bases between the two ends. This CDR3 has 14 residues. The CDR3 DNA reads as TGCAGCGCGGCTGACAGGCGCACGAACACTGAAGCTTTCTTT. It translates to CSAADRRTNTEAFF.

This clonotype was counted many times. V and J are TRBV28 and TRBJ2-4, with D maybe TRBD1 (6 bases). The V and J ends lost 3 bases and 8 bases respectively, with 11 bases between them. Germline V gene lookup returns CDR1 MDHEN and CDR2 SYDVKM. CDR3 length: 13 residues. The CDR3 DNA sequence: TGTGCCAGCAGTTTGTCGGACAGAGACATTCAGTACTTC. It codes for CASSLSDRDIQYF.

This clonotype was detected a few times. The genes are TRBV12-5 and TRBJ2-7; 7 bases fit TRBD1. V was pared by 2 bases and J by 4 bases, with 8 bases of the junction left unmatched. Germline V lookup: CDR1 LGHNT, CDR2 FRNRAP. This CDR3 comprises 15 residues. In nucleotides, the CDR3 is TGTGCTAGTGGTTTGTCGACAGGGATTACTTACGAGCAGTACTTC. This translates into CASGLSTGITYEQYF.

This rearrangement joins TRBV7-2 to TRBJ2-1, with a weak D call TRBD1 (6 bases). This CDR3 spans 13 amino acids. The ends were cut back, 5 bases at V and 9 bases at J, with 14 bases in the middle. Germline lookup yields CDR1 SGHTA and CDR2 FQGNSA. CDR3 protein: CASSLQGIGEQFF. DNA for the CDR3: TGTGCCAGCAGCCTACAGGGAATTGGTGAGCAGTTCTTC.

This clonotype has a handful of counts. The rearrangement uses TRBV20-1 and TRBJ1-6; unclear D gene. Looked up from germline, CDR1 is DFQATT and CDR2 is SNEGSKA (reference sequence). Trimming left V 3 bases short and J 0 bases short, with 9 bases between. The CDR3 totals 15 residues. DNA for the CDR3: TGCAGTGCTAGGTTCGGTAGCTCCTATAATTCACCCCTCCACTTT. Its protein product is CSARFGSSYNSPLHF.

In its sample, this clonotype was seen many times. The chain has TRBV7-9 and TRBJ1-4; D gene uncertain. Germline V gives CDR1 SEHNR, CDR2 FQNEAQ (reference sequence). CDR3 length equals 10 residues. Trimming removed 7 bases at V and 12 bases at J, with 9 bases between. In DNA form, the CDR3 reads TGTGCCAGCACCAGGCGGGAACTGTTTTTT. This codes for CASTRRELFF.

This chain links TRBV20-1 with TRBJ2-1; D possibly matches TRBD1 or TRBD2 (5 bases each). Per germline, CDR1 DFQATT and CDR2 SNEGSKA (reference sequence). The CDR3 loop spans 14 amino acids. The V end was cut by 6 bases, the J end by 4 bases, with 16 bases between. CDR3 nucleotide sequence: TGCAGTGCAGAGGGGAACGGGGCGTACAATGAGCAGTTCTTC. It translates to CSAEGNGAYNEQFF.

The rearrangement joins TRBV6-5 to TRBJ2-2; no clear D gene. The CDR3 loop spans 13 amino acids. Germline V gene data show CDR1 as MNHEY and CDR2 as SVGAGI. Trimming removed 2 bases at V and 6 bases at J, with 7 bases between. Here the CDR3 reads CASSYDGSGELFF. As DNA, the CDR3 is TGTGCCAGCAGTTACGACGGCTCCGGGGAGCTGTTTTTT.

J is TRBJ1-5 and V is TRBV9; no definite D call. The CDR3 is made up of 15 amino acids. Trimming removed 0 bases at V and 0 bases at J, with 7 bases between. Germline loops: CDR1 SGDLS, CDR2 YYNGEE. The CDR3: CASSVAGYSNQPQHF. The CDR3, as DNA: TGTGCCAGCAGCGTAGCAGGCTATAGCAATCAGCCCCAGCATTTT.

The rearrangement uses TRBV28 and TRBJ2-3, with 10 positions matching TRBD2. With 6 bases clipped from V and 6 bases from J, the junction kept 9 bases outside the gene matches. CDR1 MDHEN and CDR2 SYDVKM come from the germline V gene. The CDR3 extends over 15 amino acids. The DNA for the CDR3 is TGTGCCAGCAGCCAAGGGGCTAGCGGGGGTGATACGCAGTATTTT. It translates to CASSQGASGGDTQYF.

This clonotype was seen more than once but under ten times. The chain carries TRBV5-1 and TRBJ2-2; tentative D call: TRBD1 (5 bases). V was pared by 3 bases and J by 10 bases, with 10 bases between. Looked up from germline, CDR1 is SGHRS and CDR2 is YFSETQ. The CDR3 length is 12 residues. The CDR3 DNA follows: TGCGCCAGCAGCTCGACAGTCTCGGAGCTGTTTTTT. This gives the protein CASSSTVSELFF.

This clonotype appeared many times. The chain employs TRBV6-2 or TRBV6-3 and TRBJ2-1; TRBD2 matches 8 bases. The germline V gene encodes CDR1 MNHEY and CDR2 SVGEGT. This CDR3 has 16 amino acids. V dropped 5 bases and J dropped 9; count of bases not matched to a gene: 15. In DNA, the CDR3 is TGTGCCAGCAGTCAGCTTAGCGGGAAGGTCAGGGGTGAGCAGTTCTTC. Translated: CASSQLSGKVRGEQFF.

Many counts were recorded for this clonotype. The rearrangement links TRBV20-1 to TRBJ2-5, with TRBD2 matching 10 bases. There are 15 residues in the CDR3. The germline V gene has CDR1 DFQATT and CDR2 SNEGSKA (reference sequence). Trimming took 6 bases from V and 4 from J; bases not matched to a gene: 11. The CDR3 is CSARQRGGIVETQYF. As DNA, the CDR3 is TGCAGTGCCAGACAGCGGGGGGGCATAGTAGAGACCCAGTACTTC.

Worth noting for this clonotype: A much larger clone differs from this one at a single base, so this may be a read error. The V call is TRBV5-1, the J call TRBJ2-7; 9 bases align to TRBD1. Looked up from germline, CDR1 is SGHRS and CDR2 is YFSETQ. The CDR3 covers 15 residues. For the CDR3, the DNA is TGCGCCGGCAGCTTGGCCCCGGGACAGGGAAACGAGCAGTACTTC. As protein: CAGSLAPGQGNEQYF.